This T cell receptor (beta chain) stems from a study of early T cells in non-severe SARS-CoV-2 infection. Looking at the study overall: Bulk RNA from unsorted whole blood was sequenced; chains were unpaired.

The CDR3 covers 14 residues. V lost 8 bases, J lost 2 bases, and 8 bases stayed unmatched. Germline lookup yields CDR1 SNHLY and CDR2 FYNNEI. Attached unique molecular identifiers marked individual cDNA molecules. TCRdb processed the 5' RACE reads anew with MiXCR; each CDR3 protein has one entry. The table lists over 100,000 distinct CDR3 sequences, less than 15% of them singletons, with roughly 6.2% in the top ten. Of note for this clonotype: Its antigen is not identified.

Study findings and constraints: In VDJdb matching, anti-spike CD8 responses were favored while private and CD4 specificities went missing.

Sequencing was performed on whole blood. The chain uses TRBV2 and TRBJ2-7, with 8 positions matching TRBD1. This sequence was found in an adult who was a healthcare worker with PCR-confirmed SARS-CoV-2 infection or an uninfected control (not recorded which). CDR3 protein: CASDPDRAPYEQYF. CDR3 bases: TGTGCCAGCGATCCGGACAGGGCCCCCTACGAGCAGTACTTC.